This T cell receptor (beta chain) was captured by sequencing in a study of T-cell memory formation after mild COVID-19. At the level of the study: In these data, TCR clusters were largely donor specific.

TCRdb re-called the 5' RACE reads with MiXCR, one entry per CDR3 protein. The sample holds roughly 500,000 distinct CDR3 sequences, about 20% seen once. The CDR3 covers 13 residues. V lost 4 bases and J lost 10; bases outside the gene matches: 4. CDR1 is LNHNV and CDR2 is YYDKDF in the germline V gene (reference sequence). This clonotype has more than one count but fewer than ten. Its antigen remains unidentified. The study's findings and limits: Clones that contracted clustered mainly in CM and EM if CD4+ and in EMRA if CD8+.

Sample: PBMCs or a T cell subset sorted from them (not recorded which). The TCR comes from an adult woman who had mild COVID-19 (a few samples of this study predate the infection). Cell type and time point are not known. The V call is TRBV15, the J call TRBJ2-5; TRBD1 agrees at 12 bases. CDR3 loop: CATSNRDRGLQYF. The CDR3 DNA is TGTGCCACCAGCAACCGGGACAGGGGGCTCCAGTACTTC.